These 14 T cell receptor beta chains originate from one sample sequenced in a study of vaccination effects on CD4 cells after COVID-19. Before sequencing, viral peptide pools were used by the ViraFEST assay to expand antigen-specific CD4+ T cells. Subsequent to about 10 days of culture, CD4+ T cells were isolated. SARS-CoV-2 infected the person between March and December 2020, as confirmed by PCR. These receptors have no identified antigens. Assay used: immunoSEQ multiplex PCR; TCRdb lists only in-frame clones, some missing. The table has 20,000 or so clones, around 70% seen once. Here the sequenced sample was CD4+ T cells from PBMCs cultured with SARS-CoV-2 spike peptides, taken before COVID-19 vaccination. The receptor source for this set is a human donor who had a prior SARS-CoV-2 infection.

This clone was found a few times. The genes are TRBV9 and TRBJ1-3; 8 nucleotides align to TRBD1. The germline V gene has CDR1 SGDLS and CDR2 YYNGEE. Trimming at V came to 3 bases and at J to 3 bases, leaving 5 bases not matched to a gene. CDR3 length equals 15 residues. The chain's CDR3 is CASSARGRVGNTIYF. The CDR3 DNA reads as TGTGCCAGCAGCGCCAGGGGGCGCGTTGGAAACACCATATATTTT.

This rearrangement joins TRBV11-3 to TRBJ1-6; tentatively, D is TRBD1 (5 bases). Per germline, CDR1 SGHNT and CDR2 YENEEA. This CDR3 is built from 14 residues. The V gene lost 8 bases and the J gene lost 4 bases, with 12 bases spanning the gap. The CDR3 sequence is CASGTKGYNSPLHF. The DNA for the CDR3 is TGTGCCAGCGGGACGAAGGGTTATAATTCACCCCTCCACTTT.

The J gene is TRBJ1-1, the V gene TRBV7-2, with D maybe TRBD1 (5 bases). Germline V gives CDR1 SGHTA, CDR2 FQGNSA. This CDR3 is 14 amino acids long. V was cut by 3 bases and J by 0 bases, with 8 bases left in between. DNA of the CDR3: TGTGCCAGCAGCTTCGGGACCATGAACACTGAAGCTTTCTTT. It specifies CASSFGTMNTEAFF.

With respect to this clone: At the DNA level, this CDR3 is encoded by other sequences in the same sample as well. This chain connects TRBV5-6 to TRBJ2-1, with 8 bases matching TRBD1. Germline assignment: CDR1 SGHDT and CDR2 YYEEEE. The CDR3 runs 16 residues. Trimming at V came to 4 bases and at J to 4 bases, leaving 10 bases not matched to a gene. The CDR3 protein is CASSLTGANLYNEQFF. The CDR3 bases are TGTGCCAGCAGCCTGACAGGGGCCAACCTATACAATGAGCAGTTCTTC.

The J gene is TRBJ1-6, the V gene TRBV27; D remains unclear. CDR1 and CDR2 from the germline V gene are MNHEY and SMNVEV (reference sequence). The CDR3 runs 13 residues. The V end was cut by 8 bases, the J end by 7 bases, with 12 bases between. CDR3 nucleotide sequence: TGTGCCAGCGCCTCAGGTGGGAATTCACCCCTCCACTTT. Its translation: CASASGGNSPLHF.

This clone ranks as medium-sized (0.01 to 0.1%). The rearrangement joins TRBV19 to TRBJ2-1; D unclear. This CDR3 contains 16 residues. The germline V gene has CDR1 LNHDA and CDR2 SQIVND (reference sequence). The germline V and J ends were trimmed by 5 bases and 0 bases, with 14 bases remaining between them. CDR3: CASSPTQTNSYNEQFF. The CDR3 region has the DNA TGTGCCAGTAGTCCGACCCAGACCAACTCCTACAATGAGCAGTTCTTC.

The J gene is TRBJ2-7, the V gene TRBV5-1; possible D gene TRBD2, 5 bases. The CDR3 is made up of 15 amino acids. Trimming cost V 3 bases and J 5 bases, with 18 bases left between them. Germline lookup yields CDR1 SGHRS and CDR2 YFSETQ. The CDR3 loop is CASSSRRTGFDEQYF. The CDR3 DNA follows: TGCGCCAGCAGCTCCCGACGGACTGGGTTCGACGAGCAGTACTTC. Full variable domain (remainder filled in from reference TRBV5-1 and TRBJ2-7): KAGVTQTPRYLIKTRGQQVTLSCSPISGHRSVSWYQQTPGQGLQFLFEYFSETQRNKGNFPGRFSGRQFSNSRSEMNVSTLELGDSALYLCASSSRRTGFDEQYFGPGTRLTVT.

This clone was observed a few times. The chain has TRBV4-3 and TRBJ2-1; D is unclear. The V gene's germline CDR1 is LGHNA and CDR2 YSLEER. This CDR3 has 14 amino acids. V was clipped by 0 bases and J by 7 bases, with 10 bases between them. CDR3 amino acids: CASSQDGQPNEQFF. The CDR3 DNA follows: TGCGCCAGCAGCCAAGATGGGCAGCCGAATGAGCAGTTCTTC.

The rearrangement links TRBV11-3 to TRBJ2-1, with 11 bases identical to TRBD2. The CDR3 contains 16 residues. In germline, CDR1 is SGHNT, CDR2 YENEEA. J lost 4 bases, V lost 4 bases, and 6 bases had no gene match. The CDR3 nucleotides read TGTGCCAGCAGCTCTCAGACTAGCGGGGATTACAATGAGCAGTTCTTC. It specifies CASSSQTSGDYNEQFF.

A single count supports this clone. The V call is TRBV6-2 or TRBV6-3, the J call TRBJ1-5; D is undetermined. V lost 0 bases and J 1 base, leaving 16 bases between the germline ends. The CDR3 sequence is 18 residues long. Germline V CDR1 and CDR2: MNHEY, SVGEGT. CDR3 nucleotide sequence: TGTGCCAGCAGTTACTCGAGTCCCCTCGGCCTCAGCAATCAGCCCCAGCATTTT. Its translation is CASSYSSPLGLSNQPQHF.

This clone has only a few counts. The chain has TRBV23-1 and TRBJ2-1; D is perhaps TRBD2 (5 bases). TRBV23-1 is recorded as an ORF, its role being uncertain. Trimming cost V 0 bases and J 8 bases, with 17 bases left between them. There are 16 residues in the CDR3. The CDR3 reads CASSQSRVRGVHEQFF. CDR3 in DNA: TGCGCCAGCAGTCAATCGAGGGTAAGAGGAGTCCATGAGCAGTTCTTC.

CDR3 loop: CASGEGQGVGETQYF. The CDR3 bases are TGCGCCAGCGGAGAGGGACAGGGGGTAGGAGAGACCCAGTACTTC. The chain combines TRBV5-1 with TRBJ2-5; 11 nucleotides match TRBD1. Per the germline V gene, CDR1 is SGHRS and CDR2 is YFSETQ. CDR3 length: 15 amino acids. Trimming cost V 7 bases and J 4 bases; bases outside gene matches: 9.

The J gene is TRBJ1-2, the V gene TRBV12-3 or TRBV12-4; weak D call: TRBD1 (5 bases). V lost 3 bases, J lost 8 bases, and 13 bases lay in between. This CDR3 contains 13 residues. CDR3 sequence (DNA): TGTGCCAGCAGTTTGTTCCAGGGTATAGGCTACACCTTC. It encodes CASSLFQGIGYTF.

This chain uses TRBV15 with TRBJ2-5, with 7 bases that match TRBD2. In germline, CDR1 is LNHNV, CDR2 YYDKDF (reference sequence). The CDR3 is 16 amino acids. J gave up 5 bases and V 0 bases, and 9 bases lay outside the gene matches. The CDR3 here is CATSRDSGGTGETQYF. The CDR3 region has the DNA TGTGCCACCAGCAGAGATTCGGGAGGCACGGGGGAGACCCAGTACTTC.